Sequencing of this T cell receptor (beta chain) was carried out in a study of T-cell reconstitution after alpha-beta-depleted transplantation in children. Germline V CDR1 and CDR2: SGHDT, YYEEEE. With V trimmed by 5 bases and J by 2 bases, 13 bases remained unmatched. There are 16 residues in the CDR3. This clonotype has only a few counts. Unique molecular identifiers were used in preparing the TCRbeta library. TCRdb re-called the PCR reads through MiXCR, storing one row per CDR3 protein. This table holds almost 500,000 distinct CDR3 sequences, around 13% found once. The TCR was taken from a human donor who donated a stem cell graft to a child with combined immunodeficiency. The source was PBMCs from the stem cell graft donor, collected from the stem cell graft. The chain couples TRBV5-6 to TRBJ2-7, with TRBD1 matching over 7 bases. CDR3 in amino acids: CASSFRGRIEAYEQYF. The CDR3 coding sequence is TGTGCCAGCAGTTTTAGGGGGCGAATTGAAGCCTACGAGCAGTACTTC.